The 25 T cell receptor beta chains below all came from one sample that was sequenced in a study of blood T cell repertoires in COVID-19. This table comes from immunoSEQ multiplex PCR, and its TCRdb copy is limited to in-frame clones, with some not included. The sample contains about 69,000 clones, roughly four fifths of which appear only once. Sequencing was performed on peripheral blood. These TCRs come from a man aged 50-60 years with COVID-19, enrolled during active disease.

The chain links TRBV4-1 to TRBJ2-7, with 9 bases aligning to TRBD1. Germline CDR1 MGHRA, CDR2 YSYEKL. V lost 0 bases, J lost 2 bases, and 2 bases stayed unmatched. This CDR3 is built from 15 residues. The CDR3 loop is CASSQEGTGPYEQYF. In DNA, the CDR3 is TGCGCCAGCAGCCAAGAAGGGACAGGGCCCTACGAGCAGTACTTC.

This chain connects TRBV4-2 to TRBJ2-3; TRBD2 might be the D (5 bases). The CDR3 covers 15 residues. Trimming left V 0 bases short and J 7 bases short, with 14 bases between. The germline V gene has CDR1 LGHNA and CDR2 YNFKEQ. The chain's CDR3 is CASSQDSQTTNTQYF. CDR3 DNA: TGTGCCAGCAGCCAAGATTCTCAGACTACTAATACGCAGTATTTT.

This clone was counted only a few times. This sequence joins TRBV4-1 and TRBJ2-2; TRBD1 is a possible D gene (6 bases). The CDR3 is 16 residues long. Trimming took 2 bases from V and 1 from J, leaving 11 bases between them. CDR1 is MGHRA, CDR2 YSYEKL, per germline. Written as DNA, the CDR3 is TGCGCCAGCAGCCAAAACAGGGTCCAGAACACCGGGGAGCTGTTTTTT. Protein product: CASSQNRVQNTGELFF.

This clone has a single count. CDR3 sequence reads: CASSSRVDTEAFF. DNA for the CDR3: TGTGCCAGCAGCAGCAGGGTGGACACTGAAGCTTTCTTT. This rearrangement joins TRBV7-9 to TRBJ1-1; perhaps TRBD1 as D (5 bases). Germline CDR1 SEHNR, CDR2 FQNEAQ (reference sequence). The CDR3 is 13 amino acids. V was clipped by 5 bases and J by 3 bases, with 10 bases between them.

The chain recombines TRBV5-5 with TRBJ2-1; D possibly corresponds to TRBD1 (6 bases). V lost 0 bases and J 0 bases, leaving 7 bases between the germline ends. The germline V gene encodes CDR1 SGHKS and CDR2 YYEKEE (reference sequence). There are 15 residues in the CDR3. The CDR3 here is CASSLAGASYNEQFF. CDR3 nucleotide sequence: TGTGCCAGCAGCTTGGCAGGGGCCTCCTACAATGAGCAGTTCTTC. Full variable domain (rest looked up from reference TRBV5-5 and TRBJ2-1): DAGVTQSPTHLIKTRGQQVTLRCSPISGHKSVSWYQQVLGQGPQFIFQYYEKEERGRGNFPDRFSARQFPNYSSELNVNALLLGDSALYLCASSLAGASYNEQFFGPGTRLTVL.

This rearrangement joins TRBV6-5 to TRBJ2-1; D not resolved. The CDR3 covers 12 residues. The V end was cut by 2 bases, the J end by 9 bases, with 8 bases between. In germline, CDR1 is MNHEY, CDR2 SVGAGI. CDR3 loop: CASSYRAGEQFF. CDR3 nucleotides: TGTGCCAGCAGTTACAGAGCTGGTGAGCAGTTCTTC.

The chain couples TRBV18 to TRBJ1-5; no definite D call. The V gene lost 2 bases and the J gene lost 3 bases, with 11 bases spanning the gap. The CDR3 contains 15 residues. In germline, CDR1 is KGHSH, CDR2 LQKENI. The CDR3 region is CASSPSGYYNQPQHF. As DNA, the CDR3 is TGTGCCAGCTCACCATCTGGGTACTACAATCAGCCCCAGCATTTT.

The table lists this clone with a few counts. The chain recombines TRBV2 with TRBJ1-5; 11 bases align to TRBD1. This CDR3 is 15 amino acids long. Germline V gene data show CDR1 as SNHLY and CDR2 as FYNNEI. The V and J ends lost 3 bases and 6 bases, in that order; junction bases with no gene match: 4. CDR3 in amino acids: CASSDGQGAFQPQHF. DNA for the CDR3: TGTGCCAGCAGTGATGGACAGGGGGCTTTTCAGCCCCAGCATTTT. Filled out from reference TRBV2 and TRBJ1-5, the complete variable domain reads EPEVTQTPSHQVTQMGQEVILRCVPISNHLYFYWYRQILGQKVEFLVSFYNNEISEKSEIFDDQFSVERPDGSNFTLKIRSTKLEDSAMYFCASSDGQGAFQPQHFGDGTRLSIL.

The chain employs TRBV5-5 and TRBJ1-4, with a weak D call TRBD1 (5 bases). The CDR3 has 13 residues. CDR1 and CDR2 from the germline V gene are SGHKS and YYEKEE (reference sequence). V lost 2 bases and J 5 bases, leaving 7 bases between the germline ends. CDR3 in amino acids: CASSLGVNEKLFF. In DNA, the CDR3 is TGTGCCAGCAGCTTAGGGGTGAATGAAAAACTGTTTTTT.

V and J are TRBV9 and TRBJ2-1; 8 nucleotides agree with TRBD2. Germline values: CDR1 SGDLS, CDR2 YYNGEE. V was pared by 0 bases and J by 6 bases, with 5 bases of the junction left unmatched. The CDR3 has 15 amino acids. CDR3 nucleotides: TGTGCCAGCAGCGTAGGGGCTAGCGGGTTCAATGAGCAGTTCTTC. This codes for CASSVGASGFNEQFF.

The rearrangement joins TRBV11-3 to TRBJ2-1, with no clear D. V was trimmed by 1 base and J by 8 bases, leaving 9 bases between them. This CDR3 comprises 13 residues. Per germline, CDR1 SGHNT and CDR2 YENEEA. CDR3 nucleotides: TGTGCCAGCAGCTTAGTTTATTGTGATGAGCAGTTCTTC. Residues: CASSLVYCDEQFF. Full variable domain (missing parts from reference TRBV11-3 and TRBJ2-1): EAGVVQSPRYKIIEKKQPVAFWCNPISGHNTLYWYLQNLGQGPELLIRYENEEAVDDSQLPKDRFSAERLKGVDSTLKIQPAELGDSAVYLCASSLVYCDEQFFGPGTRLTVL.

CDR3 loop: CASSPQGLGTQYF. The CDR3, as DNA: TGTGCCAGCAGCCCTCAGGGGCTGGGGACCCAGTACTTC. This rearrangement joins TRBV7-9 to TRBJ2-5; D perhaps matches TRBD1 (6 bases). The CDR3 is made up of 13 amino acids. The germline V and J ends were trimmed by 5 bases and 7 bases, with 14 bases remaining between them. Germline CDR1 is SEHNR and CDR2 is FQNEAQ (reference sequence).

CDR3 loop: CASSYSSGAYNEQFF. DNA for the CDR3: TGTGCCAGCAGTTACTCAAGCGGGGCCTACAATGAGCAGTTCTTC. The rearrangement uses TRBV6-6 and TRBJ2-1, with TRBD2 matching 7 bases. Germline assignment: CDR1 MNHNY and CDR2 SVGAGI (reference sequence). Trimming took 0 bases from V and 2 from J; bases not matched to a gene: 1. The CDR3 is made up of 15 amino acids.

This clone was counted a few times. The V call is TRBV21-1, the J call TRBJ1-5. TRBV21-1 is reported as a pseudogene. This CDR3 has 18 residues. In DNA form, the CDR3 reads TGTGCCAGGACTAGAGGGTGTGGGGACCGATTCCAAAATCAGCCCCAGCATTTT. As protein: CARTRGCGDRFQNQPQHF.

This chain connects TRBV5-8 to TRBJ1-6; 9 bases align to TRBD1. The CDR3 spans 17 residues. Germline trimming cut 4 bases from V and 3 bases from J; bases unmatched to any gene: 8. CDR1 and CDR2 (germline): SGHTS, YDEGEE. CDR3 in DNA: TGTGCCAGCAGCCCAGGGACAGGGCCCTTCTATAATTCACCCCTCCACTTT. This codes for CASSPGTGPFYNSPLHF.

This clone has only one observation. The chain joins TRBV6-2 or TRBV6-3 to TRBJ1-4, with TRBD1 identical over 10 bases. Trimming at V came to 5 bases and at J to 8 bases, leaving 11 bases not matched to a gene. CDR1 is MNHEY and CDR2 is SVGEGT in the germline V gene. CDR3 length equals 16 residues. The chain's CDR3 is CASSPSGTGEGEKLFF. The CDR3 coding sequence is TGTGCCAGCAGTCCCTCAGGGACAGGGGAAGGGGAAAAACTGTTTTTT.

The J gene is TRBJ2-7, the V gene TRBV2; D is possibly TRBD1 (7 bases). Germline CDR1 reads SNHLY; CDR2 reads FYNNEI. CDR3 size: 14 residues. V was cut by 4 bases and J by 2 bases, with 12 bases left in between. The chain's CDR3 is CASSAQGGTYEQYF. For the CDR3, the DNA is TGTGCCAGCAGTGCTCAGGGGGGAACCTACGAGCAGTACTTC.

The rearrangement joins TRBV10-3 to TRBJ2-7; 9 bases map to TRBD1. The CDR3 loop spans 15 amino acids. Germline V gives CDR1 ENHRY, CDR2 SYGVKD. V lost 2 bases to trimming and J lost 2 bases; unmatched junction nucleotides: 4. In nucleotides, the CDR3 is TGTGCCATCAGTGAGAGGGACAGGGCAGCCTACGAGCAGTACTTC. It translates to CAISERDRAAYEQYF.

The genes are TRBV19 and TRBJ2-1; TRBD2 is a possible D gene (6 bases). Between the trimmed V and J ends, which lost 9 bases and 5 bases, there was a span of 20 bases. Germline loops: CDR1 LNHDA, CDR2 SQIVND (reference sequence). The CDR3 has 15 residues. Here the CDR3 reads CASRIPGLGNNEQFF. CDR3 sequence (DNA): TGTGCCAGCAGAATACCGGGACTTGGAAACAATGAGCAGTTCTTC.

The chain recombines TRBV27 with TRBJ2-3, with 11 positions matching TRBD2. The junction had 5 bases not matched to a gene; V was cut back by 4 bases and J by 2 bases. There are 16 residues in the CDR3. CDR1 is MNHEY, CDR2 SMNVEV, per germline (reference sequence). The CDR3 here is CASSSLAGGVTDTQYF. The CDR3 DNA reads TGTGCCAGCAGTTCTTTAGCGGGGGGGGTCACAGATACGCAGTATTTT.

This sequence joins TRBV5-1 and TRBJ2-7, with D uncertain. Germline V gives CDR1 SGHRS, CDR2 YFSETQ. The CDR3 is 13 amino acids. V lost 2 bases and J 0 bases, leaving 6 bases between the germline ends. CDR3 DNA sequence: TGCGCCAGCAGCTTTGGCAGCTCCTACGAGCAGTACTTC. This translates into CASSFGSSYEQYF.

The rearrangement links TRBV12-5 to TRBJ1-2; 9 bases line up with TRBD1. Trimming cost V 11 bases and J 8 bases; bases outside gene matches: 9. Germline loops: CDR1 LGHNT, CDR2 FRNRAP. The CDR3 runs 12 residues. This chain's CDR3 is CAYTGGHWGYTF. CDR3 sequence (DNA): TGTGCTTATACAGGGGGCCATTGGGGCTACACCTTC.

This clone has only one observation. CDR3 nucleotides: TGTGCCAGCCGACGGCGGGGACCCCAAGAGACCCAGTACTTC. It encodes CASRRRGPQETQYF. The chain joins TRBV7-9 to TRBJ2-5, with D possibly being TRBD2 (6 bases). This CDR3 contains 14 residues. Trimming removed 8 bases from V and 1 base from J, with 14 bases in between. The germline V gene has CDR1 SEHNR and CDR2 FQNEAQ (reference sequence).

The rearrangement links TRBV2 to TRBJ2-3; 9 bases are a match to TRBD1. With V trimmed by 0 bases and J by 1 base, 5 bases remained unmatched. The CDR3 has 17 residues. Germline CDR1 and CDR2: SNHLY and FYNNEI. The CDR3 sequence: CASSEARGQGRTDTQYF. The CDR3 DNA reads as TGTGCCAGCAGTGAAGCGAGGGGACAGGGCCGCACAGATACGCAGTATTTT.

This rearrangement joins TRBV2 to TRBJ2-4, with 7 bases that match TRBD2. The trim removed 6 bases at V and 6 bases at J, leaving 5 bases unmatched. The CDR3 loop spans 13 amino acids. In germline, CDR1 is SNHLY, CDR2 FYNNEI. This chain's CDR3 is CASRGLDPNIQYF. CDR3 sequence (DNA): TGTGCCAGCAGAGGACTAGATCCAAACATTCAGTACTTC.